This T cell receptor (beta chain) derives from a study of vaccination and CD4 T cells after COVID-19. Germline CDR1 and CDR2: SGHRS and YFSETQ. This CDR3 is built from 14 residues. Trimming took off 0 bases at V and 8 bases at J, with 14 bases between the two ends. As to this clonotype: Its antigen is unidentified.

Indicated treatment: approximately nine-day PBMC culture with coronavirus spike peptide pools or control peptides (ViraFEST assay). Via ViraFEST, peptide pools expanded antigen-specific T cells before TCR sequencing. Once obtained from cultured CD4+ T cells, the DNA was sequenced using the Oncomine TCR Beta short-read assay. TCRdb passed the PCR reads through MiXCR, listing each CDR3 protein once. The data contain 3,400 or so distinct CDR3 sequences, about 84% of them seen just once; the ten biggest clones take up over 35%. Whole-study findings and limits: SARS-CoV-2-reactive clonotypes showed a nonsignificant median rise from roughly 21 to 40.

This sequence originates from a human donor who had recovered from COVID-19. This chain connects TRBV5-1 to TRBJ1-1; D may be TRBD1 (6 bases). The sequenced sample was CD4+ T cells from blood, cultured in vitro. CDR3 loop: CASSLGGGQGEAFF. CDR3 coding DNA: TGCGCCAGCAGCTTGGGTGGGGGGCAGGGAGAAGCTTTCTTT. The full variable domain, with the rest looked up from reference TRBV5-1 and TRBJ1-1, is KAGVTQTPRYLIKTRGQQVTLSCSPISGHRSVSWYQQTPGQGLQFLFEYFSETQRNKGNFPGRFSGRQFSNSRSEMNVSTLELGDSALYLCASSLGGGQGEAFFGQGTRLTVV.